Listed here are 13 T cell receptor beta chains from one sample, sequenced in a study of T cells in lung cancer brain metastases. TCRdb's table, derived via immunoSEQ multiplex PCR, lists solely in-frame clones and lacks some. Here the sample spans 4,000 to 5,000 clones, 70% to 90% being singletons. The sequenced material came from tumor tissue from the primary lung tumor. These receptor sequences come from a man in his 60s with non-small cell lung cancer.

The CDR3 nucleotides are TGTGCCAGCAGCCCTGTTGGGGACAGGGGCGCAGATACGCAGTATTTT. Translating gives CASSPVGDRGADTQYF. The rearrangement links TRBV5-6 to TRBJ2-3; 10 bases are a match to TRBD1. Germline trimming cut 4 bases from V and 4 bases from J; bases unmatched to any gene: 9. Germline V gene sequence: CDR1 SGHDT, CDR2 YYEEEE. This CDR3 comprises 16 residues.

This chain links TRBV9 with TRBJ2-2; tentatively, D is TRBD1 or TRBD2 (5 bases each). Germline lookup yields CDR1 SGDLS and CDR2 YYNGEE. Between the trimmed V and J ends, which lost 2 bases and 11 bases, there was a span of 22 bases. This CDR3 has 16 amino acids. The CDR3 loop is CASSVRDPGVPHELFF. The CDR3 DNA sequence: TGTGCCAGCAGCGTTCGGGACCCCGGCGTTCCCCACGAGCTGTTTTTT.

The V and J genes are TRBV18 and TRBJ2-1, with 9 bases that match TRBD1. The germline CDR1 and CDR2 sequences are KGHSH and LQKENI. There are 13 residues in the CDR3. V lost 5 bases, J lost 9 bases, and 5 bases stayed unmatched. The CDR3 DNA sequence: TGTGCCAGCTCAGCGAAGGACAGGGGTGAGCAGTTCTTC. This gives the protein CASSAKDRGEQFF.

CDR3 bases: TGTGCCAGCAGCTTAGGCGTGACAGGGAGCGCAGATACGCAGTATTTT. Translation: CASSLGVTGSADTQYF. This rearrangement joins TRBV7-9 to TRBJ2-3; TRBD1 matches 7 bases. This CDR3 region has 16 residues. With V trimmed by 1 base and J by 4 bases, 8 bases remained unmatched. Germline loops: CDR1 SEHNR, CDR2 FQNEAQ (reference sequence).

The chain combines TRBV9 with TRBJ2-3; D remains unclear. Trimming took 3 bases from V and 4 from J, leaving 9 bases between them. The CDR3 totals 13 residues. The germline gives CDR1 SGDLS, CDR2 YYNGEE. The CDR3 DNA follows: TGTGCCAGCAGCGCCTTCCCTGCAGATACGCAGTATTTT. Amino acids: CASSAFPADTQYF.

V gene TRBV28 combines with J gene TRBJ1-5, with D tentatively TRBD1 (5 bases). This CDR3 comprises 12 residues. The V and J ends lost 8 bases and 7 bases respectively, with 12 bases between them. Germline V gene sequence: CDR1 MDHEN, CDR2 SYDVKM. CDR3 sequence (DNA): TGTGCCAGCTGCCAGGGTTGGCAGCCCCAGCATTTT. Amino acids: CASCQGWQPQHF. The full variable domain, its missing parts supplied by reference TRBV28 and TRBJ1-5, is DVKVTQSSRYLVKRTGEKVFLECVQDMDHENMFWYRQDPGLGLRLIYFSYDVKMKEKGDIPEGYSVSREKKERFSLILESASTNQTSMYLCASCQGWQPQHFGDGTRLSIL.

The chain couples TRBV7-8 to TRBJ2-6, with 9 bases matching TRBD1. Trimming took 3 bases from V and 4 from J; bases not matched to a gene: 13. The V gene's germline CDR1 is SGHVS and CDR2 FQNEAQ. The CDR3 contains 19 residues. DNA for the CDR3: TGTGCCAGCAGCTTCCCCTCGACAGGGGGGGTGAGGGGGGCCAACGTCCTGACTTTC. It is translated as CASSFPSTGGVRGANVLTF. Drawing the rest from reference TRBV7-8 and TRBJ2-6, the complete variable domain is GAGVSQSPRYKVAKRGQDVALRCDPISGHVSLFWYQQALGQGPEFLTYFQNEAQLDKSGLPSDRFFAERPEGSVSTLKIQRTQQEDSAVYLCASSFPSTGGVRGANVLTFGAGSRLTVL.

This chain links TRBV5-8 with TRBJ2-1; TRBD2 matches at 9 bases. The CDR3 length is 15 residues. Trimming cost V 0 bases and J 5 bases; bases outside gene matches: 3. Germline loops: CDR1 SGHTS, CDR2 YDEGEE. The CDR3 region is CASSLGLAGNNEQFF. The CDR3 nucleotides are TGTGCCAGCAGCTTGGGGCTAGCGGGAAACAATGAGCAGTTCTTC.

The gene calls are TRBV4-1 and TRBJ2-1; TRBD1 agrees at 7 bases. Germline V lookup: CDR1 MGHRA, CDR2 YSYEKL. The CDR3 totals 17 residues. J was trimmed by 2 bases and V by 0 bases; bases with no gene match: 7. CDR3 amino acids: CASSQDPHRGPYNEQFF. DNA of the CDR3: TGCGCCAGCAGCCAAGACCCCCACAGGGGCCCCTACAATGAGCAGTTCTTC.

The chain links TRBV5-4 to TRBJ2-5; 8 bases are shared with TRBD2. V was pared by 4 bases and J by 3 bases, with 11 bases of the junction left unmatched. The length of the CDR3 is 16 residues. CDR1 is SGHNT and CDR2 is YYREEE in the germline V gene (reference sequence). CDR3: CASSPGGREVEETQYF. The CDR3 coding sequence is TGTGCCAGCAGCCCCGGAGGGCGGGAGGTGGAAGAGACCCAGTACTTC.

The chain joins TRBV18 to TRBJ1-2; no clear D. The CDR3 runs 8 residues. V lost 3 bases and J lost 14, with 4 bases in between. Germline CDR1 and CDR2: KGHSH and LQKENI. The CDR3 spells CASSPYTF. CDR3 in DNA: TGTGCCAGCTCACCGTATACCTTC.

V and J are TRBV30 and TRBJ1-1; 8 positions agree with TRBD1. The V gene end was trimmed by 5 bases and the J gene end by 1 base; junction bases not matched to a gene: 3. The CDR3 loop spans 13 amino acids. CDR1 and CDR2 from the germline V gene are GTSNPN and SVGIG (reference sequence). The CDR3 DNA follows: TGTGCCTGGGACAGGGGCGCGAACACTGAAGCTTTCTTT. Its protein is CAWDRGANTEAFF.

The J gene is TRBJ1-4, the V gene TRBV11-2, with no clear D. Germline V gene sequence: CDR1 SGHAT, CDR2 FQNNGV. Trimming cost V 4 bases and J 6 bases, with 15 bases left between them. The CDR3 is 15 amino acids. In DNA, the CDR3 is TGTGCCAGCAGCTCTCGTGGGATAAGGGATGAAAAACTGTTTTTT. Protein product: CASSSRGIRDEKLFF.